Included here is one T cell receptor beta chain sequence, with context. Its antigen is not known. The sample comes from a study of shared clonotypes between healthy human individuals. About the study: The study used three CD4 naive, three CD4 memory, two CD8 naive and one CD8 memory plate per donor.

V was pared by 7 bases and J by 6 bases, with 9 bases between. Germline V gives CDR1 MDHEN, CDR2 SYDVKM. The CDR3 is made up of 12 amino acids. Study-level points and caveats: Shared clonotypes across all four donors exceeded non-shared ones in generation probability.

Deep level was the assay's run setting. The protocol was immunoSEQ multiplex PCR, while the TCRdb copy is restricted to in-frame clones and leaves out a portion. The repertoire includes around 2.3 million clones, approximately 95% of them detected once, and around 0.13% sits in the top ten. Sequenced material: naive CD4+ T cells sorted from blood. Subset here: CD45RA+ positively selected. The chain couples TRBV28 to TRBJ2-2, with D perhaps matching TRBD1 or TRBD2 (5 bases each). This TCR came from a man aged 18 to 29 in good health. The CDR3 nucleotides are TGTGCCAGCAAAATGGGGGCCGGGGAGCTGTTTTTT. As protein: CASKMGAGELFF. Complete variable domain (other parts from reference TRBV28 and TRBJ2-2): DVKVTQSSRYLVKRTGEKVFLECVQDMDHENMFWYRQDPGLGLRLIYFSYDVKMKEKGDIPEGYSVSREKKERFSLILESASTNQTSMYLCASKMGAGELFFGEGSRLTVL.